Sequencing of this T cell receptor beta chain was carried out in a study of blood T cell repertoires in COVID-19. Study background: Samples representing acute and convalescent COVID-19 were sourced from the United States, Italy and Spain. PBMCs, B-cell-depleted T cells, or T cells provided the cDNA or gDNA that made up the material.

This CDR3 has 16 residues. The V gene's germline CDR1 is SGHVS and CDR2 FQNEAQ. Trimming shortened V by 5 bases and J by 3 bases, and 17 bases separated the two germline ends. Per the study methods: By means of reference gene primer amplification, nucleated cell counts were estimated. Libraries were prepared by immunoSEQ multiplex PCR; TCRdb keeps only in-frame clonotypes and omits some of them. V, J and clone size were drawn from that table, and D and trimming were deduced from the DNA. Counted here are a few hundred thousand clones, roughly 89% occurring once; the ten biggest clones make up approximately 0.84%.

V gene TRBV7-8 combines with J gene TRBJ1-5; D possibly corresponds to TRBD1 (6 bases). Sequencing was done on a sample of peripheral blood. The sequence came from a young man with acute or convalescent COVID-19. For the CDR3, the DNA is TGTGCCAGCAGCCCAACAGGGTATTCGTCCAATCAGCCCCAGCATTTT. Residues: CASSPTGYSSNQPQHF.